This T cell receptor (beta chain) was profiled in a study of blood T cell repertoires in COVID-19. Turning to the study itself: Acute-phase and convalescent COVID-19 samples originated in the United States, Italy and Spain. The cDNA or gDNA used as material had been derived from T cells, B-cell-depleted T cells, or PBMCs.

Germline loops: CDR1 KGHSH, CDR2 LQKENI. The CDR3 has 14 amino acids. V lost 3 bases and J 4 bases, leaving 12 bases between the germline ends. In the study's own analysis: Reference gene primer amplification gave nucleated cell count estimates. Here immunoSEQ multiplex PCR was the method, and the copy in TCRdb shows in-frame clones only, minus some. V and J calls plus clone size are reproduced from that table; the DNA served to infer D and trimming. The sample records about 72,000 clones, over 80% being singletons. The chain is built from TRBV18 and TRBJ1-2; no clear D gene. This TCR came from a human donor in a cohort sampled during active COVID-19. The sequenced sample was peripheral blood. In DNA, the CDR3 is TGTGCCAGCTCACCCGGCGATAGCTTCTATGGCTACACCTTC. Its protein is CASSPGDSFYGYTF.